This T cell receptor (beta chain) was identified during a study of a mutant IDH1 vaccine in newly diagnosed glioma (TCRdb year 2021). General notes on the study: The roughly 32 treated patients were approximately 62% male and roughly 40% female, with a mean age of about 38 years. Prior to enrollment, patients had been given standard therapy consisting of radiotherapy alone, temozolomide alone, or radiochemotherapy with temozolomide, with the combination given to most patients. Peripheral blood samples were drawn at six visits, namely V03 (baseline), V05, V07, V10, V12 and V13. Longitudinal TCRB deep sequencing was done for 25 to 30 treated patients, wherever samples were available for exploratory analyses.

Regarding this clone: Its binding antigen is unknown. No base quality values were provided; no much bigger clone lies one nucleotide off.

General findings and caveats noted by the study authors: It was noted by the authors that analyses of patient blood samples could not be reproduced owing to sample limitations. Pseudoprogression appeared unrelated to alterations in the top peripheral T cell clonotypes detected by TCRB sequencing. Immune responses induced by the vaccine were seen in roughly 92% of patients across multiple MHC alleles. PBMC samples for TCRB deep sequencing were selected based on availability.

What this sample's time point label stands for: baseline, week 1 (first vaccination visit). Read against the paper, the sample's treatment or condition label means: pre-vaccination baseline after standard-of-care therapy. Newly diagnosed WHO grade 3 or 4 IDH1-mutant astrocytomas showing loss of nuclear ATRX were present in the donors. The samples were drawn from NOA16, a multicentre, single-arm, open-label phase I trial in Germany that tested a mutant IDH1 peptide vaccine in humans for the first time. For immunogenicity testing, the blood drawn at visit V03 was used as the baseline sample. Genomic DNA for TCRB sequencing was extracted from EDTA blood using the DNeasy Blood and Tissue Kit. The germline ends are 9 bases apart after V is trimmed by 6 bases and J by 1 base. From the germline V gene, CDR1 is MNHEY and CDR2 is SVGAGI. Inclusive of the bounding cysteine and phenylalanine, the CDR3 is 13 residues long. Of all the DNA, just the CDR3 is kept, 39 bases in frame from base 1.

Library method: the immunoSEQ multiplex PCR assay. Following the manufacturer's protocol, the hsTCRB Kit was used to amplify rearranged TCR beta chain sequences. TCRB libraries were sequenced on an Illumina MiSeq. Under the source paper's analysis protocol: Demultiplexing, trimming and gene mapping were performed with the kit vendor's proprietary platform. TCRdb provides this immuneACCESS table in a form limited to in-frame rearrangements. Some clones are lacking; in checked studies, under half of them reflect an unresolved V gene, and why the rest are absent is not known. V and J calls and clone size are copied from that table; D and trimming were computed from the DNA. The sample profile shows around 15,000 clones; just under 80% of them were found once. Of the sample, 9% to 10% is held by the ten largest clones.

This specimen consisted of PBMCs, obtained from a glioma patient treated with radiotherapy, temozolomide or both. The sequence is built from TRBV6-5 and TRBJ2-5, with a tentative D gene TRBD1 over 6 matching bases. This TCR was recovered from a man aged 35-49 years with glioma. The sequenced DNA: TGTGCCAGCAGAAAGACAGGCCAAGAGACCCAGTACTTC. Its product reads: CASRKTGQETQYF.